One TCR beta chain is described in this entry. Its target is unknown. The data were obtained in a study of T cells in narcolepsy. Trimming stripped 3 bases from V and 4 bases from J, with 13 bases between. The CDR3 runs to 15 residues. CDR1 is KGHSH and CDR2 is LQKENI in the germline V gene. The data were produced by immunoSEQ multiplex PCR, yet TCRdb's version contains in-frame clones alone and is incomplete. Counted here are around 15,000 clones, 85% occurring once; the ten biggest clones make up about two fifths. Whole-study findings and limits: Same-patient CSF and blood CD4+ T cell clonotypes included HCRT-specific and TRIB2-specific autoreactive ones.

The source of this sequence is a human donor in good health. The sample comprised memory (CD45RA-) CD4+ T cells from blood. The chain joins TRBV18 to TRBJ1-3; a possible D gene is TRBD1 (6 bases). Here the CDR3 DNA reads TGTGCCAGCTCACCGCAGACAGGCCAAGGAAACACCATATATTTT. Its protein is CASSPQTGQGNTIYF.